The present T cell receptor (beta chain) was sequenced within a study of blood T cell repertoires in COVID-19. Study overall: Sources were T cells, B-cell-depleted T cells, or PBMCs; the material itself was cDNA or gDNA.

Per the study methods: Counts of nucleated cells, estimated from reference gene primer amplification, were obtained. TCRdb's copy holds only in-frame clones and misses some; the assay was immunoSEQ multiplex PCR. The V and J calls and clone size are taken from that table; D and trimming were inferred from the DNA. The sample lists some 81,000 clones; 90% to 95% were seen once. V was pared by 3 bases and J by 7 bases, with 7 bases of the junction left unmatched. The germline V gene encodes CDR1 KGHDR and CDR2 SFDVKD. The CDR3 spans 14 residues. The receptor's source is a human donor with active COVID-19. The donor label of this sample is uncertain. The chain has TRBV24-1 and TRBJ2-7; 8 bases agree with TRBD1. The sample comprised peripheral blood. The CDR3 nucleotides read TGTGCCACCAGTGATCCGGACAGGGCGGGGGAGCAGTACTTC. Translating it yields CATSDPDRAGEQYF.